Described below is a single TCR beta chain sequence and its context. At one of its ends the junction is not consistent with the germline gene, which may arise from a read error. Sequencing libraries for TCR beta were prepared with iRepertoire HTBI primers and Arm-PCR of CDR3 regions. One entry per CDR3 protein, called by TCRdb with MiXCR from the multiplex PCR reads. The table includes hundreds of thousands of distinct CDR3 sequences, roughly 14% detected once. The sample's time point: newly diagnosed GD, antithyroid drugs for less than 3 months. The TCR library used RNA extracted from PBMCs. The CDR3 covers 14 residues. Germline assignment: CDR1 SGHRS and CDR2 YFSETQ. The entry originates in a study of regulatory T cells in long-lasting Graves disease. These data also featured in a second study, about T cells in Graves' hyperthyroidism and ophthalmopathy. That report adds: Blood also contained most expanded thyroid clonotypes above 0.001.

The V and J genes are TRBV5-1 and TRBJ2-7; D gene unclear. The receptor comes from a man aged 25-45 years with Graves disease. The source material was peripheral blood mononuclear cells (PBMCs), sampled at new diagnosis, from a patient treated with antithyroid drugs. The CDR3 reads CVSSIGPLQNEQYF. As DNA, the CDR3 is TGCGTCAGCAGCATCGGACCGCTCCAAAACGAGCAGTACTTC.